Listed here are 27 T cell receptor beta chains from one sample, sequenced in a study of blood T cell repertoires in COVID-19. Sequencing was performed with immunoSEQ multiplex PCR; in TCRdb, only in-frame clones are kept and a portion is missing. The sample has 400,000 to 500,000 clones, just over 85% seen once. The material sequenced was peripheral blood. These receptors were obtained from a woman aged 25 to 45 with active or convalescent COVID-19.

The gene calls are TRBV29-1 and TRBJ2-7; D gene uncertain. The CDR3 totals 13 residues. Germline assignment: CDR1 SQVTM and CDR2 ANQGSEA. Trimming stripped 4 bases from V and 2 bases from J, with 12 bases between. CDR3 in DNA: TGCAGCGTTGTGCCTGCGGAGACCTACGAGCAGTACTTC. The encoded protein is CSVVPAETYEQYF.

Concerning this clone: This same CDR3 is encoded by further DNA sequences in the sample. The chain joins TRBV20-1 to TRBJ2-3; maybe TRBD2 (6 bases). V was cut by 6 bases and J by 6 bases, with 10 bases left in between. The CDR3 length is 11 residues. Germline CDR1 and CDR2: DFQATT and SNEGSKA (reference sequence). The CDR3, as DNA: TGCAGTGCGTCTGGAGGGGATACGCAGTATTTT. Translating gives CSASGGDTQYF.

This sequence joins TRBV7-9 and TRBJ2-3; 9 bases fit TRBD1. The CDR3 loop spans 16 amino acids. Trimming removed 3 bases from V and 2 bases from J; junction bases left unmatched: 6. Per the germline V gene, CDR1 is SEHNR and CDR2 is FQNEAQ (reference sequence). The CDR3 nucleotides read TGTGCCAGCAGCTTTCCCCGACAGGGGGTCACAGATACGCAGTATTTT. Translating gives CASSFPRQGVTDTQYF.

V usage is TRBV6-5 and J usage is TRBJ1-2, with 9 bases matching TRBD1. V shed 2 bases, J shed 5 bases, and the junction held 3 bases outside the gene matches. The CDR3 contains 14 residues. Germline V gene lookup returns CDR1 MNHEY and CDR2 SVGAGI. CDR3 amino acids: CASSYTGQGYGYTF. The CDR3 bases are TGTGCCAGCAGTTACACGGGACAGGGTTATGGCTACACCTTC.

With regard to this clone: This sample also contains other DNA sequences that code for the same CDR3. The V and J genes are TRBV6-5 and TRBJ1-1; a possible D gene is TRBD1 (6 bases). The length of the CDR3 is 14 residues. Trimming shortened V by 4 bases and J by 1 base, and 10 bases separated the two germline ends. Germline V gene sequence: CDR1 MNHEY, CDR2 SVGAGI. The CDR3 DNA reads as TGTGCCAGCAGTTTGACAGGAGGGAACACTGAAGCTTTCTTT. Its protein is CASSLTGGNTEAFF.

The J gene is TRBJ2-1, the V gene TRBV6-4, with a tentative D call TRBD1 (6 bases). Germline lookup yields CDR1 MRHNA and CDR2 SNTAGT. This CDR3 has 14 amino acids. V lost 4 bases, J lost 1 base, and 8 bases lay in between. The CDR3 DNA is TGTGCCAGCAGTGTCGGGACATCCTACAATGAGCAGTTCTTC. Amino acid sequence: CASSVGTSYNEQFF.

In DNA, the CDR3 is TGCGCCAGCAGCCAGGGGCGTGACAGGGACGTAGAAGCTTTCTTT. Protein product: CASSQGRDRDVEAFF. This chain links TRBV4-1 with TRBJ1-1; TRBD1 aligns across 7 bases. V was clipped by 3 bases and J by 8 bases; unmatched bases: 12. The V gene's germline CDR1 is MGHRA and CDR2 YSYEKL. The length of the CDR3 is 15 residues.

The J gene is TRBJ2-1, the V gene TRBV5-8, with 9 bases that match TRBD2. Germline V lookup: CDR1 SGHTS, CDR2 YDEGEE. Unmatched junction bases numbered 13, after V lost 3 bases and J lost 6 bases. The CDR3 totals 17 residues. The DNA for the CDR3 is TGTGCCAGCAGCTCCGCCGCCGTACTAGCGGGCAGCAATGAGCAGTTCTTC. This encodes CASSSAAVLAGSNEQFF.

The V and J genes are TRBV5-4 and TRBJ2-2; TRBD1 aligns across 9 bases. CDR3 length: 16 residues. After removal of 4 bases from V and 4 bases from J, the junction contained 8 bases not matched to a gene. Germline loops: CDR1 SGHNT, CDR2 YYREEE (reference sequence). CDR3 DNA sequence: TGTGCCAGCAGCAGTACCGGGACAGGGTCCACCGGGGAGCTGTTTTTT. Its protein product is CASSSTGTGSTGELFF.

The V gene is TRBV24-1, the J gene TRBJ2-2, with D perhaps TRBD1 (6 bases). Germline V gene data show CDR1 as KGHDR and CDR2 as SFDVKD. V shed 6 bases and J shed 5 bases, with 15 bases lying between them. This CDR3 comprises 15 residues. CDR3 sequence reads: CATSPGPGQTGELFF. The CDR3 DNA is TGTGCCACCAGTCCGGGGCCGGGACAAACCGGGGAGCTGTTTTTT.

This clone was seen just once. The J gene is TRBJ1-1, the V gene TRBV5-1; TRBD1 matches 9 bases. Germline lookup yields CDR1 SGHRS and CDR2 YFSETQ. The CDR3 totals 16 residues. The ends lost 1 base at V and 3 bases at J; junction bases unmatched: 7. In nucleotides, the CDR3 is TGCGCCAGCAGCTTGAGGACAGGGGTTGTGGACACTGAAGCTTTCTTT. The encoded protein is CASSLRTGVVDTEAFF.

The table lists this clone with a count of one. The chain links TRBV25-1 to TRBJ2-1; D is undetermined. The CDR3 length is 12 residues. Deletions cut 4 bases from V and 6 bases from J, with 7 bases between. Germline CDR1 and CDR2: MGHDK and SYGVNS. CDR3 in amino acids: CASSGNSNEQFF. The CDR3 nucleotides are TGTGCCAGCAGTGGAAACAGCAATGAGCAGTTCTTC.

For the CDR3, the DNA is TGTGCCAGCAGAACAGGGACCTACGAGCAGTACTTC. Encoded protein: CASRTGTYEQYF. The J gene is TRBJ2-7, the V gene TRBV6-4, with D possibly being TRBD1 (6 bases). This CDR3 region has 12 residues. Germline V gene data show CDR1 as MRHNA and CDR2 as SNTAGT. V lost 6 bases and J 2 bases, leaving 8 bases between the germline ends.

This chain connects TRBV5-6 to TRBJ2-1, with a tentative D call TRBD2 (5 bases). Germline V lookup: CDR1 SGHDT, CDR2 YYEEEE. The CDR3 runs 17 residues. Trimming pared 1 base from V and 4 bases from J, leaving 18 bases between. CDR3 bases: TGTGCCAGCAGCTTGTACGTCGGGGATGGCCGGTACAATGAGCAGTTCTTC. This sequence encodes CASSLYVGDGRYNEQFF.

This clone came up once. The V call is TRBV3-1 (or the pseudogene TRBV3-2), the J call TRBJ2-3; TRBD2 might be the D (6 bases). This CDR3 contains 17 residues. Germline assignment: CDR1 LGHDT and CDR2 YNNKEL (reference sequence). Deletions cut 1 base from V and 4 bases from J, with 18 bases between. The CDR3, as DNA: TGTGCCAGCAGCCAAGGGGCTAGCGCGACCCTAGCAGATACGCAGTATTTT. Translation: CASSQGASATLADTQYF.

This clone was seen more than once but under ten times. The rearrangement links TRBV4-2 to TRBJ2-2, with 8 positions matching TRBD2. The J segment lost 7 bases and the V segment lost 0 bases, leaving 4 bases of the junction unmatched. CDR3 size: 15 residues. Germline CDR1 LGHNA, CDR2 YNFKEQ. Here the CDR3 DNA reads TGTGCCAGCAGCCAAGAAGCGGGAGAAGTCGGGGAGCTGTTTTTT. Residues: CASSQEAGEVGELFF.

This rearrangement joins TRBV30 to TRBJ1-3; tentative D call: TRBD1 (6 bases). Germline lookup yields CDR1 GTSNPN and CDR2 SVGIG (reference sequence). Trimming pared 4 bases from V and 4 bases from J, leaving 20 bases between. The CDR3 sequence is 16 residues long. The CDR3 DNA reads TGTGCCTGGACGCCAAGGGCGGGGGCGCACGGAAACACCATATATTTT. It is translated as CAWTPRAGAHGNTIYF.

This chain's CDR3 is CASSQITVQNTEAFF. DNA of the CDR3: TGTGCCAGCAGCCAGATTACAGTTCAGAACACTGAAGCTTTCTTT. The V and J genes are TRBV11-3 and TRBJ1-1; D is undetermined. Per the germline V gene, CDR1 is SGHNT and CDR2 is YENEEA. Trimming stripped 5 bases from V and 1 base from J, with 14 bases between. The CDR3 has 15 amino acids.

V and J are TRBV15 and TRBJ1-2, with D maybe TRBD1 (5 bases). CDR1 is LNHNV and CDR2 is YYDKDF in the germline V gene (reference sequence). V was shortened by 0 bases and J by 7 bases, with 9 bases between the two germline ends. The length of the CDR3 is 13 residues. CDR3 in amino acids: CATSRDQGFGYTF. The CDR3 DNA reads as TGTGCCACCAGCAGAGACCAGGGTTTTGGCTACACCTTC.

The chain links TRBV19 to TRBJ1-2; maybe TRBD1 (5 bases). V was clipped by 4 bases and J by 0 bases, with 12 bases between them. CDR1 and CDR2 (germline): LNHDA, SQIVND (reference sequence). The CDR3 sequence is 15 residues long. CDR3 nucleotides: TGTGCCAGTAGTACCTCAGGGCCTGCTAACTATGGCTACACCTTC. Its translation is CASSTSGPANYGYTF.

The genes are TRBV5-1 and TRBJ1-3, with a tentative D call TRBD1 (5 bases). CDR3 length: 14 residues. CDR1 is SGHRS and CDR2 is YFSETQ in the germline V gene. Trimming pared 4 bases from V and 0 bases from J, leaving 8 bases between. CDR3 coding DNA: TGCGCCAGCAGCCAGGGAAACTCTGGAAACACCATATATTTT. Encoded protein: CASSQGNSGNTIYF.

The chain joins TRBV18 to TRBJ2-7; TRBD1 aligns across 9 bases. J gave up 4 bases and V 2 bases, and 6 bases lay outside the gene matches. The CDR3 is 15 amino acids. Germline V CDR1 and CDR2: KGHSH, LQKENI. The CDR3 loop reads CASSPTGGENYEQYF. In DNA form, the CDR3 reads TGTGCCAGCTCACCAACAGGGGGCGAGAATTACGAGCAGTACTTC.

The rearrangement links TRBV27 to TRBJ1-1, with 9 bases aligning to TRBD1. The trim removed 2 bases at V and 5 bases at J, leaving 12 bases unmatched. Germline V gene sequence: CDR1 MNHEY, CDR2 SMNVEV (reference sequence). The CDR3 has 17 amino acids. The CDR3 reads CASSLRLSTGGSTEAFF. The DNA for the CDR3 is TGTGCCAGCAGTTTACGTCTCAGTACAGGGGGCTCTACTGAAGCTTTCTTT.

The chain has TRBV27 and TRBJ1-5; D is possibly TRBD1 (6 bases). Germline V gene data show CDR1 as MNHEY and CDR2 as SMNVEV (reference sequence). The CDR3 has 14 amino acids. The germline V and J ends were trimmed by 8 bases and 2 bases, with 13 bases remaining between them. DNA for the CDR3: TGTGCCAGCTCCCACCCAGGGGGCAATCAGCCCCAGCATTTT. It encodes CASSHPGGNQPQHF.

The rearrangement uses TRBV6-5 and TRBJ2-1; D call uncertain. V lost 6 bases and J lost 2, with 11 bases in between. CDR3 length equals 14 residues. The germline gives CDR1 MNHEY, CDR2 SVGAGI. CDR3 amino acids: CASSQHVPYNEQFF. CDR3 nucleotides: TGTGCCAGCAGCCAACATGTTCCCTACAATGAGCAGTTCTTC.

The chain joins TRBV6-2 or TRBV6-3 to TRBJ2-1; a possible D gene is TRBD2 (5 bases). The CDR3 runs to 15 residues. V was trimmed by 2 bases and J by 0 bases, leaving 8 bases between them. Germline CDR1 is MNHEY and CDR2 is SVGEGT. The CDR3: CASSYGLLSYNEQFF. As DNA, the CDR3 is TGTGCCAGCAGTTACGGACTCCTCTCCTACAATGAGCAGTTCTTC.

The CDR3 protein is CASSLGPTGSYEQYF. In DNA form, the CDR3 reads TGTGCCAGCAGCTTGGGACCGACAGGGTCCTACGAGCAGTACTTC. J is TRBJ2-7 and V is TRBV5-8, with 7 bases lining up with TRBD1. V gave up 0 bases and J gave up 1 base; unmatched junction bases: 4. CDR3 size: 15 residues. CDR1 is SGHTS, CDR2 YDEGEE, per germline.